Described below is a single TCR beta chain sequence and its context. Blood was sampled at baseline, cycle 4 day 1, and cycle 7 day 1. The sample originates from a study of OX40 agonist ivuxolimab in advanced cancers. Study in general: Ivuxolimab is a fully human IgG2 antibody that activates OX40 (CD134). A diagnosis of hepatocellular carcinoma, melanoma, renal cell or head and neck cancer was present in dose-escalation patients. Those enrolled were 82.7% male, with a mean age of around 57 years and ages from roughly 20 to 85.

Sequencing used immunoSEQ multiplex PCR; TCRdb keeps in-frame clones, though not all of them. Of about 20,000 clones listed, 70% to 90% are singletons. This sample comprised CD4+ or CD8+ T cells sorted from blood, obtained in a trial of the OX40 agonist ivuxolimab. The sequence came from an adult with an advanced solid tumor such as melanoma, head and neck, liver or kidney cancer.

CDR3 residues: CAWLQAENTIYF. DNA for the CDR3: TGTGCCTGGCTACAGGCCGAAAACACCATATATTTT. The gene calls are TRBV30 and TRBJ1-3, with a weak D call TRBD1 (5 bases). This CDR3 contains 12 residues. CDR1 is GTSNPN and CDR2 is SVGIG in the germline V gene (reference sequence). V dropped 5 bases and J dropped 6 bases, with 11 bases sitting between them.